The clone carrying this T cell receptor beta chain appeared many times. TCRdb keeps only in-frame clones here, not all; method: immunoSEQ multiplex PCR. Found here are about 260,000 clones, 90% of them singletons; the top ten hold around 1%. These data are taken from a study of blood T cell repertoires in COVID-19. Overall study: Acute-phase and convalescent COVID-19 samples originated in the United States, Italy and Spain. PBMCs, B-cell-depleted T cells, or T cells provided the cDNA or gDNA that made up the material.

The germline V gene encodes CDR1 KGHDR and CDR2 SFDVKD. The CDR3 loop spans 17 amino acids. Trimming cost V 0 bases and J 6 bases; bases outside gene matches: 9. The chain employs TRBV24-1 and TRBJ1-1; TRBD1 agrees at 10 bases. Sequencing was done on a sample of PBMCs or T cells enriched from blood (not recorded which). The source of this sequence is a man aged 45-65 years who had been exposed to COVID-19. The CDR3 sequence: CATSDLQDRGEWAEAFF. The CDR3 bases are TGTGCCACCAGTGATTTGCAGGACAGGGGGGAGTGGGCTGAAGCTTTCTTT.